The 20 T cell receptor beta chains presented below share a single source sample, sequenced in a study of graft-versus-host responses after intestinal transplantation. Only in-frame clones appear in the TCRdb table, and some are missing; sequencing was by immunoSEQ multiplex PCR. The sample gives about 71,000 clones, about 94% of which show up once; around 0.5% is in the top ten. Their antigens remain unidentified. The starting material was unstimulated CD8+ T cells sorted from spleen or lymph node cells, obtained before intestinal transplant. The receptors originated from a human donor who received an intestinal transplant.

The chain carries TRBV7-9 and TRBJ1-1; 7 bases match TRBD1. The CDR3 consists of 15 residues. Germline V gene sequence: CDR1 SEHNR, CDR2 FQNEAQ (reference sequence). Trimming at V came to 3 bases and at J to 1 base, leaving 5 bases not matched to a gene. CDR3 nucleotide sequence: TGTGCCAGCAGCTTGGAGGGGGCATGGAACACTGAAGCTTTCTTT. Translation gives CASSLEGAWNTEAFF.

The CDR3 protein is CASSLTAGTGAGNTIYF. In DNA form, the CDR3 reads TGTGCCAGCAGCTTAACCGCGGGGACAGGGGCTGGAAACACCATATATTTT. The chain carries TRBV5-5 and TRBJ1-3; 10 bases agree with TRBD1. Trimming removed 2 bases from V and 2 bases from J; junction bases left unmatched: 7. Germline V CDR1 and CDR2: SGHKS, YYEKEE (reference sequence). The CDR3 is 17 residues long.

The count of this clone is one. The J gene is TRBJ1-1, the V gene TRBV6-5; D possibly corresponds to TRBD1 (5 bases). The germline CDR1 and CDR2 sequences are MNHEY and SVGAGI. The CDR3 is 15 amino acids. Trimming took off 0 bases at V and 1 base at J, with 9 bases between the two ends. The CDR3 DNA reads TGTGCCAGCAGTTACTCGACAAGGGGGAACACTGAAGCTTTCTTT. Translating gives CASSYSTRGNTEAFF.

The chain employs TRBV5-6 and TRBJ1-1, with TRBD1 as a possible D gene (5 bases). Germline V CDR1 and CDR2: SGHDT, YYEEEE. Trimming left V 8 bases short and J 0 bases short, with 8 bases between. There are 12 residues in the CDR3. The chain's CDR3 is CASQGMNTEAFF. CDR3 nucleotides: TGTGCCAGTCAGGGTATGAACACTGAAGCTTTCTTT.

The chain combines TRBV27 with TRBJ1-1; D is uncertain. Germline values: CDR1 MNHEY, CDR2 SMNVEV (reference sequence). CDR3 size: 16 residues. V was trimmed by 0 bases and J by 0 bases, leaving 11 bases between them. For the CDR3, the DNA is TGTGCCAGCAGTTTATCGGCACCTGACTTGAACACTGAAGCTTTCTTT. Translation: CASSLSAPDLNTEAFF.

The CDR3 protein is CASSFGGWSLAGFHEQYF. In DNA, the CDR3 is TGTGCCAGCAGTTTTGGGGGTTGGAGCCTAGCGGGTTTCCACGAGCAGTACTTC. The J gene is TRBJ2-7, the V gene TRBV28, with 8 bases that match TRBD2. Germline CDR1 and CDR2: MDHEN and SYDVKM. CDR3 length: 18 amino acids. The V and J ends lost 3 bases and 5 bases, in that order; junction bases with no gene match: 18.

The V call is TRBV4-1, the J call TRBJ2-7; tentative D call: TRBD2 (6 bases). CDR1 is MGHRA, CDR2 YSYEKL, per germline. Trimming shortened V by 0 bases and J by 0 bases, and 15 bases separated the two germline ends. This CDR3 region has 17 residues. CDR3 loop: CASSQDGIGSGSYEQYF. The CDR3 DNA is TGCGCCAGCAGCCAAGATGGTATTGGTAGCGGCTCCTACGAGCAGTACTTC.

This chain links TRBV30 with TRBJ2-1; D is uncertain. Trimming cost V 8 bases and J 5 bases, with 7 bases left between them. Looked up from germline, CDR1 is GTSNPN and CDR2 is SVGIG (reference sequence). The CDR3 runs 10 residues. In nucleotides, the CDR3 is TGTGCCATGTTCCACAATGAGCAGTTCTTC. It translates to CAMFHNEQFF.

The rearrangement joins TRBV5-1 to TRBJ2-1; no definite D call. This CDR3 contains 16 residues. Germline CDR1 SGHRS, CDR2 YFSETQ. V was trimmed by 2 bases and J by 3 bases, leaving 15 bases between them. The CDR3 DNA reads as TGCGCCAGCAGCTTAGGTCTGGGTATGATCTACAATGAGCAGTTCTTC. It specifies CASSLGLGMIYNEQFF.

CDR3 in DNA: TGCGCCAGCACCGCGGGGAGCTCCTACAATGAGCAGTTCTTC. Translated, it gives CASTAGSSYNEQFF. The chain recombines TRBV5-1 with TRBJ2-1; perhaps TRBD2 as D (6 bases). Germline CDR1 is SGHRS and CDR2 is YFSETQ. The V end was cut by 6 bases, the J end by 0 bases, with 10 bases between. This CDR3 has 14 residues.

CDR3 nucleotide sequence: TGTGGTTCAAGTCAGGTCCAAGAGACCCAGTACTTC. This gives the protein CGSSQVQETQYF. The V call is TRBV11-2, the J call TRBJ2-5; D not certain. The V gene's germline CDR1 is SGHAT and CDR2 FQNNGV. CDR3 length equals 12 residues.

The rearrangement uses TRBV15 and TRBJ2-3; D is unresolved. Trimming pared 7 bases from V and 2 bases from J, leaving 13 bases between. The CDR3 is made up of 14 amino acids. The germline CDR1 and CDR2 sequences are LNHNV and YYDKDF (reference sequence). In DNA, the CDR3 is TGTGCCACCAACGCGGAATTAGACACAGATACGCAGTATTTT. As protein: CATNAELDTDTQYF.

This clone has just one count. CDR3 protein: CASSQAPGNEQFF. DNA for the CDR3: TGTGCCAGCAGCCAAGCTCCCGGGAATGAGCAGTTCTTC. The gene calls are TRBV4-2 and TRBJ2-1; no clear D. Germline V lookup: CDR1 LGHNA, CDR2 YNFKEQ. V shed 1 base and J shed 7 bases, with 8 bases lying between them. The CDR3 is made up of 13 amino acids.

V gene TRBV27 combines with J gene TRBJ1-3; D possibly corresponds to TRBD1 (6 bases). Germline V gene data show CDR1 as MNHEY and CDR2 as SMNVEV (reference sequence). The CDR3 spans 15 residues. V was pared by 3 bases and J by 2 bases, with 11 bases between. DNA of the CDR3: TGTGCCAGCAGTTTTGGGGGCGGTACTGGAAACACCATATATTTT. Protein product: CASSFGGGTGNTIYF.

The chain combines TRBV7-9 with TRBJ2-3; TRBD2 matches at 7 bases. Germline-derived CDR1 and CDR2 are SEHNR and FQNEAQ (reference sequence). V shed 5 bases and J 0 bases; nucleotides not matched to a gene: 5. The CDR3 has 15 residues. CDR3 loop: CASSASGISTDTQYF. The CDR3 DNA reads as TGTGCCAGCAGCGCGAGCGGGATTAGCACAGATACGCAGTATTTT.

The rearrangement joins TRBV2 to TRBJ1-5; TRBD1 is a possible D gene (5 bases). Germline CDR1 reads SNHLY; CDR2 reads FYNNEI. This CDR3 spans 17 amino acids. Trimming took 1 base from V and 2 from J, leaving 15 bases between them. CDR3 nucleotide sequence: TGTGCCAGCAGTGAAGAACGGACGGGGGTGGGCAATCAGCCCCAGCATTTT. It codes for CASSEERTGVGNQPQHF. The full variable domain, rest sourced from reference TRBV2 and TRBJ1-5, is EPEVTQTPSHQVTQMGQEVILRCVPISNHLYFYWYRQILGQKVEFLVSFYNNEISEKSEIFDDQFSVERPDGSNFTLKIRSTKLEDSAMYFCASSEERTGVGNQPQHFGDGTRLSIL.

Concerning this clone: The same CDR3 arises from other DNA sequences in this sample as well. The CDR3 sequence: CASSDSWAPRPLDTQYF. DNA of the CDR3: TGTGCCAGCAGTGATTCCTGGGCTCCCCGACCCTTAGATACGCAGTATTTT. J is TRBJ2-3 and V is TRBV2; no definite D call. V was clipped by 3 bases and J by 5 bases, with 21 bases between them. This CDR3 region has 17 residues. The germline gives CDR1 SNHLY, CDR2 FYNNEI.

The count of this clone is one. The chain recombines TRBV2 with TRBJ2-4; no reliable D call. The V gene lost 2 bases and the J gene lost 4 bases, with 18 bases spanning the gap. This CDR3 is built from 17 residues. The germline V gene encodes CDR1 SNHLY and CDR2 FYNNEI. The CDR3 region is CASSETPSRTNKNIQYF. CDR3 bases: TGTGCCAGCAGTGAAACCCCCTCCAGGACGAATAAAAACATTCAGTACTTC.

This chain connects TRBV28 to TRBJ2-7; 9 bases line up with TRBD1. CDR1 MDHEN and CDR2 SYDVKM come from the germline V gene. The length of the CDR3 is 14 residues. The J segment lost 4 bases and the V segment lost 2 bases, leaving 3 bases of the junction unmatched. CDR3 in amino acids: CASSLPGQGYEQYF. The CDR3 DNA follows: TGTGCCAGCAGTTTACCGGGACAGGGATACGAGCAGTACTTC.

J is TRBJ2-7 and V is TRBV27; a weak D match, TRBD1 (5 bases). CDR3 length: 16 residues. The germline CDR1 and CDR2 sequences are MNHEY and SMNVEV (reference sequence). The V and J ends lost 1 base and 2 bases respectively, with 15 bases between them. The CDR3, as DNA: TGTGCCAGCAGTTTATACTCGACGGCAGGGCCCTACGAGCAGTACTTC. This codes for CASSLYSTAGPYEQYF.